This T cell receptor beta chain was sequenced in a study of cytomegalovirus exposure and HLA in healthy donors. Primers included in the PCR were 60 Vbeta and 13 Jbeta primers. Generated by immunoSEQ multiplex PCR, the TCRdb table keeps only in-frame clones and is missing some. The table lists around 210,000 clones, about 77% of them singletons, with 2.5% to 3.5% in the top ten. The CDR3 consists of 14 residues. Germline V lookup: CDR1 SNHLY, CDR2 FYNNEI. After removal of 7 bases from V and 7 bases from J, the junction contained 10 bases not matched to a gene. The chain carries TRBV2 and TRBJ1-5; TRBD1 matches 7 bases. The TCR originated in a woman in her twenties or thirties in good health and CMV-seronegative. Sequenced sample: PBMCs. CDR3 amino acids: CASTVQGRTQPQHF. As DNA, the CDR3 is TGTGCCAGCACAGTACAGGGGCGGACACAGCCCCAGCATTTT.